One and the same sample provided the 2 T cell receptor beta chains below, sequenced in a study of radiation and T cells in renal cell carcinoma. Some clones are missing from TCRdb's copy, which holds only in-frame ones; the method was immunoSEQ multiplex PCR. The sample has roughly 23,000 clones; 40% to 55% are singletons. Treatment described: 15 Gy SBRT to primary tumor, nephrectomy 4 weeks later. Here the sequenced sample was tumor tissue, taken from a patient whose treatment included radiotherapy and nephrectomy. These receptors were obtained from a woman aged 45-65 years with renal cell carcinoma.

This clone has just a few counts. The chain links TRBV29-1 to TRBJ2-2; a weak D match, TRBD1 (5 bases). The CDR3 runs 15 residues. CDR1 and CDR2 (germline): SQVTM, ANQGSEA. V lost 4 bases and J 0 bases, leaving 12 bases between the germline ends. The CDR3 DNA is TGCAGCGTTGTAATCAGGGCAGCGAACACCGGGGAGCTGTTTTTT. Protein sequence: CSVVIRAANTGELFF.

The V gene is TRBV4-3, the J gene TRBJ2-5, with D tentatively TRBD1 (5 bases). CDR1 is LGHNA, CDR2 YSLEER, per germline. V lost 2 bases to trimming and J lost 5 bases, with 18 bases between them. CDR3 length equals 16 residues. Written as DNA, the CDR3 is TGCGCCAGCAGCCAAAGTTTAGGTGGGGCGCGTGAGACCCAGTACTTC. Translated, it gives CASSQSLGGARETQYF.